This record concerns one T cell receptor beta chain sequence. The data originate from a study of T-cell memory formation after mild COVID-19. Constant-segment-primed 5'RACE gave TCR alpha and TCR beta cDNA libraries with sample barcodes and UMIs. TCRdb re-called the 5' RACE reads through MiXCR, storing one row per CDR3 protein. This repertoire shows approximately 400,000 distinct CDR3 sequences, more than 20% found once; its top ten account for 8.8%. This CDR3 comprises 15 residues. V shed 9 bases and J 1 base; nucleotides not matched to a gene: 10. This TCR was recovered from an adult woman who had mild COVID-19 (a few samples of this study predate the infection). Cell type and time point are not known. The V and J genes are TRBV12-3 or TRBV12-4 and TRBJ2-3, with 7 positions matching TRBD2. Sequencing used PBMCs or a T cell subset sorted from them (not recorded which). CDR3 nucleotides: TGTGCCAGTGAGCTGGGCGGGAGTCGCACAGATACGCAGTATTTT. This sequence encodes CASELGGSRTDTQYF.